This T cell receptor (beta chain) was profiled in a study of CD8+CD57+ T cells in acquired aplastic anemia. Overall study context: The sorted CD4+ and CD8+ cells yielded an average approximately 3.2 ug of DNA. Healthy donors had, on average, around 9.9 million reads for their CD4+ cells.

Regarding the study as a whole: No significant difference in CD8+ Simpson's diversity was found between patients and controls.

Germline V gives CDR1 KGHDR, CDR2 SFDVKD. The CDR3 extends over 13 amino acids. The trim removed 7 bases at V and 8 bases at J, leaving 6 bases unmatched. This clonotype was recorded at least ten times. Its antigen is undetermined. The template used for profiling TCR beta VDJ and CDR3 was genomic DNA. TCRdb reprocessed the reads via MiXCR and lists one record per CDR3 protein. This sample has some 42,000 distinct CDR3 sequences; roughly 65% occur once, and the top ten carry 20% to 30%. The receptor was isolated from a human donor in good health, serving as a control. Sequenced input: sorted CD4+, CD8+, or CD8+CD57+ T cells (not recorded which) from PBMCs. This chain links TRBV24-1 with TRBJ2-1; TRBD1 matches 8 bases. CDR3 coding DNA: TGTGCCACCAGGGACAGGGTCTCAGATGAGCAGTTCTTC. Amino acids: CATRDRVSDEQFF.